This TCR beta chain was retrieved from a study of blood T cell repertoires in COVID-19. About the research overall: The study drew acute and convalescent COVID-19 samples from the United States, Italy and Spain.

The CDR3 covers 16 residues. Germline V gene lookup returns CDR1 LGHDT and CDR2 YNNKEL (reference sequence). V lost 3 bases and J lost 4; bases outside the gene matches: 8. Authors' methods: Amplifying reference gene primers gave estimates of nucleated cell counts. The assay was immunoSEQ multiplex PCR, and TCRdb's table has in-frame clones only and misses some. Clone size and V and J calls were adopted from that table, with D and trimming inferred from the DNA. The top ten clones hold over 5.5% of a sample with 250,000 to 300,000 clones, 85% to 90% of them seen once. This sequence joins TRBV3-1 (or the pseudogene TRBV3-2) and TRBJ2-1, with 8 bases matching TRBD2. Sequencing was done on a sample of peripheral blood. The receptor's source is a woman aged 50 to 60 with COVID-19, enrolled during active disease. The DNA of the CDR3 is TGTGCCAGCAGCCAGGCTAGCGGGTTGAGGTACAATGAGCAGTTCTTC. Protein: CASSQASGLRYNEQFF.